The rows below give T cell receptor beta chains drawn from one sample of a study of T-cell memory formation after mild COVID-19. One entry per CDR3 protein results from TCRdb running MiXCR on the 5' RACE reads. The sample records 400,000 to 550,000 distinct CDR3 sequences, more than 20% being singletons. Sequenced sample: PBMCs or a T cell subset sorted from them (not recorded which). These receptors all stem from an adult woman who had mild COVID-19 (a few samples of this study predate the infection). Cell type and time point are not known. CDR3s include the opening cysteine and the closing phenylalanine or tryptophan. D genes are given only for firm matches. Where a row states a size, it is once, few, many or the class of an expanded clone; other rows omit it.

-,TRBV4-1,TRBJ1-3,-,TGCGCCAGCAGCCACCTGGGACGGTGGGCTTCTGGAAACACCATATATTTT,CASSHLGRWASGNTIYF
-,TRBV10-3,TRBJ1-5,-,TGTGCCATCAGTGAATCCATGGGAGGGGATCAGCCCCAGCATTTT,CAISESMGGDQPQHF
-,TRBV7-9,TRBJ2-1,few,TGTGCCAGCAGCTTAGCTTCGACTAACAATGAGCAGTTCTTC,CASSLASTNNEQFF
-,TRBV7-2,TRBJ2-7,-,TGTGCCAGCAGGAGGGGGGACAGATCCTACGAGCAGTACTTC,CASRRGDRSYEQYF
-,TRBV7-2,TRBJ2-1,-,TGTGCCAGCAGCTTAGCTGGCCTCACGGGCAATGAGCAGTTCTTC,CASSLAGLTGNEQFF
-,TRBV6-1,TRBJ2-6,few,TGTGCCAGCAGTGTCCGACTCGGGCTGGCCGGGGCCAACGTCCTGACTTTC,CASSVRLGLAGANVLTF
-,TRBV7-6,TRBJ2-7,many,TGTGCCAGCAGCTTAGGCATCAGGGGCCACTCCTACGAGCAGTACTTC,CASSLGIRGHSYEQYF
TRBD2,TRBV5-1,TRBJ2-3,-,TGCGCCAGCAGCTCCAACGGGGGGGCGACAGATACGCAGTATTTT,CASSSNGGATDTQYF
-,TRBV11-2,TRBJ1-1,-,TGTGCCAGCACCCAGACAGCGACCTCGAACACTGAAGCTTTCTTT,CASTQTATSNTEAFF
-,TRBV5-4,TRBJ1-2,-,TGTGCCAGCAGCTTGGCCGGGGCAGGGGTGTACTATGGCTACACCTTC,CASSLAGAGVYYGYTF
-,TRBV20-1,TRBJ1-2,-,TGCAGTGCTAGAGACACTTATGGCTACACCTTC,CSARDTYGYTF
-,TRBV20-1,TRBJ2-1,once,TGCAGTGCTAGCCCCCTGGGTAGAATGGGAGGAAATGAGCAGTTCTTC,CSASPLGRMGGNEQFF
-,TRBV4-2,TRBJ2-3,-,TGTGCCAGCAGCCAAGGGGTAGCGGAGACAGATACGCAGTATTTT,CASSQGVAETDTQYF
-,TRBV20-1,TRBJ1-6,-,TGCAGTGCTAGAGAAGGTTGGGATAATTCACCCCTCCACTTT,CSAREGWDNSPLHF
-,TRBV20-1,TRBJ1-5,-,TGCAGTGCTAGCCTGGGAGGTGGGGCCCTCAATCAGCCCCAGCATTTT,CSASLGGGALNQPQHF
-,TRBV12-3/TRBV12-4,TRBJ2-7,-,TGTGCCAGCAGTTCGGGCACCCCTCCCTACGAGCAGTACTTC,CASSSGTPPYEQYF
-,TRBV6-2/TRBV6-3,TRBJ1-1,-,TGTGCCAGCAGATCCTACGTTAGCACTGAAGCTTTCTTT,CASRSYVSTEAFF
-,TRBV19,TRBJ1-2,-,TGTGCCAGTAGTACCTTCGGGAGGAATGGCTACACCTTC,CASSTFGRNGYTF
-,TRBV18,TRBJ2-5,-,TGTGCCAGCTCACCATACGGAGGTCTTGAGACCCAGTACTTC,CASSPYGGLETQYF
TRBD2,TRBV7-3,TRBJ2-3,few,TGTGCCAGCAGCTTCTTTGCGGGAGGTAAAGATACGCAGTATTTT,CASSFFAGGKDTQYF
-,TRBV15,TRBJ2-2,-,TGTGCCACCAGCAGAGAACACAGAAACACCGGGGAGCTGTTTTTT,CATSREHRNTGELFF
-,TRBV7-6,TRBJ2-2,few,TGTGCCAGCAGCTTCGATCCGGGAGACCTCGGGGAGCTGTTTTTT,CASSFDPGDLGELFF
-,TRBV9,TRBJ2-7,few,TGTGCCAGCAGCGTAGACATGGGGACCCTCTACGAGCAGTACTTC,CASSVDMGTLYEQYF
TRBD1,TRBV30,TRBJ2-5,-,TGTGCCTGGAAAACGGGCCAGGGGGCATCAGAGACCCAGTACTTC,CAWKTGQGASETQYF
-,TRBV9,TRBJ1-1,-,TGTGCCAGCAGCGTAGGATCCGATTACACTGAAGCTTTCTTT,CASSVGSDYTEAFF
-,TRBV11-3,TRBJ2-7,few,TGTGCCAGCAGCCGCACAAGGGGGACGGACTACGAGCAGTACTTC,CASSRTRGTDYEQYF
TRBD1,TRBV2,TRBJ1-2,few,TGTGCCAGCAGTCGGACAGGGAAATATGGCTACACCTTC,CASSRTGKYGYTF
-,TRBV24-1,TRBJ2-3,-,TGTGCCACCAGTGATGTCTCAGATTGGAAGCCAGATACGCAGTATTTT,CATSDVSDWKPDTQYF
-,TRBV20-1,TRBJ2-3,few,TGCAGTGCCCGGACAGATACGCAGTATTTT,CSARTDTQYF
-,TRBV5-1,TRBJ2-7,many,TGCGCCAGCAGCTCGGCTACAGAGGTGGGCGAGCAGTACTTC,CASSSATEVGEQYF
-,TRBV5-1,TRBJ2-7,-,TGTGCCAGCAGCTTAGCTTCCAGCTCCTACGAGCAGTACTTC,CASSLASSSYEQYF
-,TRBV4-1,TRBJ2-7,few,TGCGCCAGCAGCCAGATCCACCGTCGGGCCAGGGAAGACGAGCAGTACTTC,CASSQIHRRAREDEQYF
-,TRBV14,TRBJ2-1,few,TGTGCCAGCAGCCAGCTCCGCAATGAGCAGTTCTTC,CASSQLRNEQFF
TRBD1,TRBV27,TRBJ2-2,many,TGTGCCAGCAGTTTAGGGTCGGGGACAGGGGGCACCGGGGAGCTGTTTTTT,CASSLGSGTGGTGELFF
-,TRBV7-9,TRBJ2-4,-,TGTGCCAGCAGCTTAGAAGGGATTCAGTACTTC,CASSLEGIQYF
-,TRBV24-1,TRBJ2-7,few,TGTGCCACCAGTGATAATATCGCGGGTAAATACGAGCAGTACTTC,CATSDNIAGKYEQYF
-,TRBV12-3/TRBV12-4,TRBJ1-1,few,TGTGCCAGCAGTTTTGCAGGCACTGAAGCTTTCTTT,CASSFAGTEAFF
-,TRBV6-2/TRBV6-3,TRBJ2-7,-,TGTGCCAGCAGTTACCGGACGGTCCCCCCACTTTCCTACGAGCAGTACTTC,CASSYRTVPPLSYEQYF
-,TRBV30,TRBJ1-2,-,TGTGCCTGGGACGGCTATGGCTACACCTTC,CAWDGYGYTF
-,TRBV3-1,TRBJ1-2,-,TGTGCCAGCAGCCAAGTAGGGGTTGATGGCTACACCTTC,CASSQVGVDGYTF
-,TRBV7-9,TRBJ1-1,few,TGTGCCAGCAGCTTAGCCCCGGGTCCGACCGGGCGAATGAACACTGAAGCTTTCTTT,CASSLAPGPTGRMNTEAFF
TRBD1,TRBV12-3/TRBV12-4,TRBJ1-2,-,TGTGCCACCCCCGGGACAGGGAACTATGGCTACACCTTC,CATPGTGNYGYTF
TRBD2,TRBV29-1,TRBJ2-4,few,TGCAGTGCAGGAGCGGGGATAAACATTCAGTACTTC,CSAGAGINIQYF
TRBD2,TRBV10-2,TRBJ2-2,many,TGCGCCAGCAGTGACCTAGCGGGGGCGGGCACCGGGGAGCTGTTTTTT,CASSDLAGAGTGELFF
TRBD2,TRBV12-3/TRBV12-4,TRBJ2-4,-,TGTGCCAGCCGCGAAGCCCCGGGACTAGCGGGGGGGCTGAGCATTCAGTACTTC,CASREAPGLAGGLSIQYF
-,TRBV19,TRBJ1-1,-,TGTGCCAGTAGTATATGGGGACGGAACACTGAAGCTTTCTTT,CASSIWGRNTEAFF